The T cell receptor beta chain under discussion was sequenced for a study of blood T cell repertoires in COVID-19. In the study overall: Material from acute and convalescent COVID-19 was sourced from the United States, Italy and Spain.

Produced via immunoSEQ multiplex PCR; TCRdb's table is partial and in-frame only. The sample contains more than 60,000 clones, approximately 89% of which appear only once. The sample comprised peripheral blood. The origin of this receptor is a woman aged 50 to 60 with active COVID-19.

In DNA form, the CDR3 reads TGCGCCAGCAGCTTGGTAGGACTAGCGGCTGAGCAGTACTTC. The encoded protein is CASSLVGLAAEQYF. The chain combines TRBV5-1 with TRBJ2-7, with 10 positions matching TRBD2. Germline CDR1 and CDR2: SGHRS and YFSETQ. Losses at the gene ends were 0 bases for V and 7 bases for J; bases not matched to a gene: 4. This CDR3 contains 14 residues. Supplemented by reference TRBV5-1 and TRBJ2-7, the full variable domain reads KAGVTQTPRYLIKTRGQQVTLSCSPISGHRSVSWYQQTPGQGLQFLFEYFSETQRNKGNFPGRFSGRQFSNSRSEMNVSTLELGDSALYLCASSLVGLAAEQYFGPGTRLTVT.